The T cell receptor (beta chain) under discussion was sequenced for a study of blood T cell repertoires in COVID-19. Background on the study: COVID-19 samples, acute and convalescent, were from the United States, Italy and Spain.

Trimming removed 1 base from V and 8 bases from J; junction bases left unmatched: 8. The germline V gene has CDR1 PRHDT and CDR2 FYEKMQ (reference sequence). CDR3 size: 16 residues. Original methodology: Reference gene primers were amplified, and this amplification served to estimate nucleated cell counts. Produced via immunoSEQ multiplex PCR; TCRdb's table is partial and in-frame only. V, J and clone size derive from that table, while D and trimming were established from the DNA sequence. The sample contains roughly 190,000 clones, 65% to 85% of which appear only once. The chain combines TRBV13 with TRBJ2-1; 10 bases fit TRBD2. Sequencing was carried out using peripheral blood. The sequence was collected from a man over 45 with active or convalescent COVID-19. This CDR3 reads CASSLEGSGGYYEQFF. As DNA, the CDR3 is TGTGCCAGCAGCTTAGAGGGTAGCGGGGGGTATTATGAGCAGTTCTTC.